One sample yielded the 32 T cell receptor beta chains listed below, sequenced in a study of tumor-infiltrating lymphocytes in localized non-small cell lung cancer. Assay: immunoSEQ multiplex PCR; the TCRdb copy retains only in-frame clones and omits some. The sample includes around 13,000 clones, approximately 85% of them seen just once. Sequencing was carried out using uninvolved lung tissue not adjacent to the tumor. Receptor source: a human donor with non-small cell lung cancer.

This rearrangement joins TRBV2 to TRBJ1-5; D unresolved. Trimming took off 9 bases at V and 0 bases at J, with 6 bases between the two ends. Germline V gene lookup returns CDR1 SNHLY and CDR2 FYNNEI. The CDR3 extends over 12 amino acids. In DNA, the CDR3 is TGTGCCAGTAGATATAGCAATCAGCCCCAGCATTTT. This translates into CASRYSNQPQHF. The complete variable domain, with remaining parts taken from reference TRBV2 and TRBJ1-5, reads EPEVTQTPSHQVTQMGQEVILRCVPISNHLYFYWYRQILGQKVEFLVSFYNNEISEKSEIFDDQFSVERPDGSNFTLKIRSTKLEDSAMYFCASRYSNQPQHFGDGTRLSIL.

The V call is TRBV11-3, the J call TRBJ2-7; D unresolved. Germline values: CDR1 SGHNT, CDR2 YENEEA. The V and J ends lost 5 bases and 3 bases respectively, with 5 bases between them. This CDR3 spans 11 amino acids. CDR3 bases: TGTGCCAGCAGCCCCCACTACGAGCAGTACTTC. It is translated as CASSPHYEQYF.

This clone was seen a handful of times. The CDR3, as DNA: TGTGCCAGCAGCTTCTCGGATGGGTACACAGATACGCAGTATTTT. Protein product: CASSFSDGYTDTQYF. This sequence joins TRBV7-9 and TRBJ2-3, with D unclear. The CDR3 length is 15 residues. Trimming took 3 bases from V and 2 from J, leaving 12 bases between them. Germline V gene lookup returns CDR1 SEHNR and CDR2 FQNEAQ (reference sequence).

The chain combines TRBV2 with TRBJ1-2, with TRBD1 matching 8 bases. Germline trimming cut 6 bases from V and 3 bases from J; bases unmatched to any gene: 3. There are 13 residues in the CDR3. From germline, CDR1 is SNHLY and CDR2 FYNNEI. The CDR3 reads CASSQGADYGYTF. In DNA, the CDR3 is TGTGCCAGCAGCCAGGGGGCAGACTATGGCTACACCTTC.

The V gene is TRBV7-9, the J gene TRBJ2-7, with D unclear. The germline V gene encodes CDR1 SEHNR and CDR2 FQNEAQ (reference sequence). V was shortened by 3 bases and J by 8 bases, with 8 bases between the two germline ends. This CDR3 region has 11 residues. The CDR3, as DNA: TGTGCCAGCAGCTTCGACTTACAGCAGTACTTC. Amino acids: CASSFDLQQYF.

This clone showed up just a few times. The chain employs TRBV10-2 and TRBJ2-7, with 7 bases matching TRBD1. V dropped 6 bases and J dropped 6; count of bases not matched to a gene: 11. Per germline, CDR1 WSHSY and CDR2 SAAADI. The CDR3 length is 14 residues. CDR3 in DNA: TGCGCCAGCAGGAAGAGTCACTACAGGGGCGAGCAGTACTTC. Protein: CASRKSHYRGEQYF.

The chain combines TRBV28 with TRBJ1-6; 7 bases agree with TRBD1. The J segment lost 4 bases and the V segment lost 6 bases, leaving 6 bases of the junction unmatched. The CDR3 runs 15 residues. CDR1 MDHEN and CDR2 SYDVKM come from the germline V gene. CDR3 amino acids: CASRGTELYNSPLHF. The CDR3, as DNA: TGTGCCAGCAGGGGGACAGAACTTTATAATTCACCCCTCCACTTT.

This clone was recorded a few times. The rearrangement links TRBV6-6 to TRBJ2-7; D tentatively reads TRBD1 or TRBD2 (6 bases each). The CDR3 is made up of 12 amino acids. Trimming cost V 7 bases and J 6 bases, with 13 bases left between them. Per germline, CDR1 MNHNY and CDR2 SVGAGI (reference sequence). The CDR3 DNA follows: TGTGCCAGCACTTTAGGAGGGGGCGAGCAGTACTTC. It specifies CASTLGGGEQYF.

The chain uses TRBV19 and TRBJ1-5; maybe TRBD1 (5 bases). The ends were cut back, 6 bases at V and 0 bases at J, with 21 bases in the middle. This CDR3 has 18 amino acids. The germline V gene has CDR1 LNHDA and CDR2 SQIVND (reference sequence). This CDR3 reads CASRPTGTDTYSNQPQHF. In DNA form, the CDR3 reads TGTGCCAGTAGACCCACCGGGACGGATACGTATAGCAATCAGCCCCAGCATTTT.

This chain uses TRBV2 with TRBJ1-3; D unclear. Trimming cost V 0 bases and J 5 bases, with 11 bases left between them. Per the germline V gene, CDR1 is SNHLY and CDR2 is FYNNEI. The CDR3 is 15 amino acids. The CDR3, as DNA: TGTGCCAGCAGTGAAGCTTCCGGGGTTAGAAACACCATATATTTT. Protein product: CASSEASGVRNTIYF.

CDR3 sequence (DNA): TGTGCCAGCAGCGGTTTGGCTAGCGGGGGGCTTCAAGAGACCCAGTACTTC. Its protein product is CASSGLASGGLQETQYF. V and J are TRBV9 and TRBJ2-5; 11 bases fit TRBD2. Unmatched junction bases numbered 9, after V lost 3 bases and J lost 2 bases. The CDR3 runs 17 residues. The germline CDR1 and CDR2 sequences are SGDLS and YYNGEE.

V is TRBV10-3 and J is TRBJ2-1; weak D call: TRBD2 (6 bases). Germline CDR1 reads ENHRY; CDR2 reads SYGVKD. CDR3 size: 18 residues. V was clipped by 4 bases and J by 4 bases, with 23 bases between them. Here the CDR3 DNA reads TGTGCCATCAGTGGCGGAGCGGGCACAGTGGGGACTTACAATGAGCAGTTCTTC. This gives the protein CAISGGAGTVGTYNEQFF.

The chain is built from TRBV2 and TRBJ2-3, with a tentative D call TRBD2 (5 bases). The V gene's germline CDR1 is SNHLY and CDR2 FYNNEI. The CDR3 has 15 residues. The V end was cut by 7 bases, the J end by 3 bases, with 17 bases between. The CDR3 is CASIETKADTDTQYF. CDR3 DNA sequence: TGTGCCAGCATTGAGACAAAAGCGGATACAGATACGCAGTATTTT. Combining the CDR3 with reference TRBV2 and TRBJ2-3 gives the whole variable domain EPEVTQTPSHQVTQMGQEVILRCVPISNHLYFYWYRQILGQKVEFLVSFYNNEISEKSEIFDDQFSVERPDGSNFTLKIRSTKLEDSAMYFCASIETKADTDTQYFGPGTRLTVL.

The chain links TRBV7-9 to TRBJ2-7; no definite D call. Germline assignment: CDR1 SEHNR and CDR2 FQNEAQ (reference sequence). V was clipped by 0 bases and J by 6 bases, with 3 bases between them. The CDR3 consists of 11 residues. The CDR3 sequence is CASSLAVEQYF. In nucleotides, the CDR3 is TGTGCCAGCAGCTTAGCGGTCGAGCAGTACTTC.

The rearrangement links TRBV5-1 to TRBJ2-2, with 8 bases fitting TRBD1. Germline V gene lookup returns CDR1 SGHRS and CDR2 YFSETQ. The length of the CDR3 is 17 residues. The trim removed 0 bases at V and 3 bases at J, leaving 7 bases unmatched. The CDR3 DNA sequence: TGCGCCAGCAGCTTGGGGGTCGGACAGGGTTACACCGGGGAGCTGTTTTTT. Residues: CASSLGVGQGYTGELFF. Full variable domain (outside the CDR3, taken from reference TRBV5-1 and TRBJ2-2): KAGVTQTPRYLIKTRGQQVTLSCSPISGHRSVSWYQQTPGQGLQFLFEYFSETQRNKGNFPGRFSGRQFSNSRSEMNVSTLELGDSALYLCASSLGVGQGYTGELFFGEGSRLTVL.

In DNA, the CDR3 is TGTGCCAGCAGTGAAGGGACAGGGGGCGATAATTCACCCCTCCACTTT. Encoded protein: CASSEGTGGDNSPLHF. The genes are TRBV6-1 and TRBJ1-6, with 11 bases matching TRBD1. In germline, CDR1 is MNHNS, CDR2 SASEGT. V dropped 1 base and J dropped 5; count of bases not matched to a gene: 1. The CDR3 extends over 16 amino acids.

The V gene is TRBV7-9, the J gene TRBJ2-1; perhaps TRBD1 as D (6 bases). CDR3 length: 15 residues. V was cut by 4 bases and J by 0 bases, with 10 bases left in between. The V gene's germline CDR1 is SEHNR and CDR2 FQNEAQ (reference sequence). The CDR3 coding sequence is TGTGCCAGCAGCTCGACAGGAGACTCCTACAATGAGCAGTTCTTC. Residues: CASSSTGDSYNEQFF.

This chain uses TRBV28 with TRBJ2-2, with 16 bases aligning to TRBD2. CDR3 length equals 17 residues. J gave up 6 bases and V 0 bases, and 1 base lay outside the gene matches. Germline V gene data show CDR1 as MDHEN and CDR2 as SYDVKM. The CDR3 DNA reads TGTGCCAGCAGTTTATGGGGACTAGCGGGGGGGCCCGGGGAGCTGTTTTTT. It translates to CASSLWGLAGGPGELFF.

The J gene is TRBJ1-1, the V gene TRBV30, with unresolved D. Germline V gives CDR1 GTSNPN, CDR2 SVGIG (reference sequence). V gave up 2 bases and J gave up 5 bases, with 9 bases separating them. The CDR3 totals 12 residues. The CDR3 here is CAWSWRRTEAFF. In nucleotides, the CDR3 is TGTGCCTGGAGTTGGAGGAGGACTGAAGCTTTCTTT.

The chain uses TRBV10-3 and TRBJ2-5; 10 nucleotides agree with TRBD1. After removal of 10 bases from V and 5 bases from J, the junction contained 10 bases not matched to a gene. From germline, CDR1 is ENHRY and CDR2 SYGVKD. The CDR3 sequence is 14 residues long. The CDR3 is CATRPGQGLETQYF. The CDR3 coding sequence is TGTGCCACGAGACCGGGACAGGGGTTGGAGACCCAGTACTTC.

The rearrangement joins TRBV5-6 to TRBJ1-2; 7 bases align to TRBD1. J lost 3 bases, V lost 7 bases, and 18 bases had no gene match. The germline CDR1 and CDR2 sequences are SGHDT and YYEEEE. CDR3 length: 17 residues. The DNA for the CDR3 is TGTGCCAGCGTCACGAAGACCTGGGACAGCCCGGACTATGGCTACACCTTC. Its protein is CASVTKTWDSPDYGYTF.

The chain uses TRBV6-1 and TRBJ2-2; 10 bases are a match to TRBD1. CDR1 is MNHNS and CDR2 is SASEGT in the germline V gene. Trimming cost V 5 bases and J 4 bases; bases outside gene matches: 4. There are 15 residues in the CDR3. The CDR3 here is CASSPRTGGTGELFF. The CDR3 nucleotides are TGTGCCAGCAGTCCTAGGACAGGGGGCACCGGGGAGCTGTTTTTT.

The V and J genes are TRBV9 and TRBJ1-6; tentative D call: TRBD1 (6 bases). Germline lookup yields CDR1 SGDLS and CDR2 YYNGEE. The CDR3 is made up of 14 amino acids. Between the trimmed V and J ends, which lost 4 bases and 5 bases, there was a span of 10 bases. CDR3 loop: CASSSRTDNSPLHF. The DNA of the CDR3 is TGTGCCAGCAGCTCGCGGACAGATAATTCACCCCTCCACTTT.

This clone was seen once. This chain links TRBV5-6 with TRBJ1-3; 7 bases are a match to TRBD1. CDR3 size: 15 residues. Germline V gives CDR1 SGHDT, CDR2 YYEEEE. J lost 0 bases, V lost 4 bases, and 4 bases had no gene match. CDR3 amino acids: CASSVGQSSGNTIYF. As DNA, the CDR3 is TGTGCCAGCAGCGTGGGACAGTCCTCTGGAAACACCATATATTTT.

This clone was recorded once. The J gene is TRBJ2-2, the V gene TRBV28, with 9 bases aligning to TRBD2. V was pared by 5 bases and J by 0 bases, with 1 base of the junction left unmatched. The CDR3 covers 15 residues. Germline assignment: CDR1 MDHEN and CDR2 SYDVKM. CDR3 region: CASSRTSANTGELFF. DNA for the CDR3: TGTGCCAGCAGTCGGACTAGCGCGAACACCGGGGAGCTGTTTTTT.

The V gene is TRBV5-4, the J gene TRBJ1-4; the D is unclear. Germline CDR1 and CDR2: SGHNT and YYREEE (reference sequence). The CDR3 runs to 13 residues. The V end was cut by 2 bases, the J end by 7 bases, with 9 bases between. The CDR3 loop is CASSLNVGEKLFF. CDR3 bases: TGTGCCAGCAGCTTAAATGTTGGTGAAAAACTGTTTTTT. Full variable domain (missing parts from reference TRBV5-4 and TRBJ1-4): ETGVTQSPTHLIKTRGQQVTLRCSSQSGHNTVSWYQQALGQGPQFIFQYYREEENGRGNFPPRFSGLQFPNYSSELNVNALELDDSALYLCASSLNVGEKLFFGSGTQLSVL.

The V call is TRBV30, the J call TRBJ2-3; 7 nucleotides match TRBD1. After removal of 1 base from V and 2 bases from J, the junction contained 6 bases not matched to a gene. Germline V gives CDR1 GTSNPN, CDR2 SVGIG (reference sequence). This CDR3 spans 15 amino acids. The CDR3 coding sequence is TGTGCCTGGAGTGGGACAGGAACCTACACAGATACGCAGTATTTT. Amino acid sequence: CAWSGTGTYTDTQYF.

This clone was counted once. The V call is TRBV5-6, the J call TRBJ1-2, with 8 bases aligning to TRBD1. Looked up from germline, CDR1 is SGHDT and CDR2 is YYEEEE. V shed 2 bases and J 5 bases; nucleotides not matched to a gene: 5. This CDR3 has 14 residues. For the CDR3, the DNA is TGTGCCAGCAGCTTACAGGGGGTCTGGTATGGCTACACCTTC. Translated: CASSLQGVWYGYTF. Full variable domain (missing parts from reference TRBV5-6 and TRBJ1-2): DAGVTQSPTHLIKTRGQQVTLRCSPKSGHDTVSWYQQALGQGPQFIFQYYEEEERQRGNFPDRFSGHQFPNYSSELNVNALLLGDSALYLCASSLQGVWYGYTFGSGTRLTVV.

This clone was observed once. The chain employs TRBV7-3 and TRBJ2-5; TRBD1 agrees at 7 bases. The CDR3 length is 16 residues. Germline V CDR1 and CDR2: SGHTA, FQGTGA. V lost 5 bases to trimming and J lost 2 bases; unmatched junction nucleotides: 11. The CDR3 sequence is CASSNPSRDRQETQYF. CDR3 sequence (DNA): TGTGCCAGCAGCAACCCGTCCCGGGACAGACAAGAGACCCAGTACTTC.

This chain connects TRBV30 to TRBJ2-2; D uncertain. The germline gives CDR1 GTSNPN, CDR2 SVGIG (reference sequence). Trimming removed 4 bases at V and 5 bases at J, with 8 bases between. This CDR3 is 12 amino acids long. DNA for the CDR3: TGTGCCTGGATGTCACGTACCGGGGAGCTGTTTTTT. Translating it yields CAWMSRTGELFF. Filled out from reference TRBV30 and TRBJ2-2, the complete variable domain reads SQTIHQWPATLVQPVGSPLSLECTVEGTSNPNLYWYRQAAGRGLQLLFYSVGIGQISSEVPQNLSASRPQDRQFILSSKKLLLSDSGFYLCAWMSRTGELFFGEGSRLTVL.

The genes are TRBV25-1 and TRBJ2-2; D not certain. CDR3 length: 12 residues. Germline V gene sequence: CDR1 MGHDK, CDR2 SYGVNS. Trimming stripped 2 bases from V and 9 bases from J, with 7 bases between. CDR3 coding DNA: TGTGCCAGCAGTGAAGTAGGTCGGGAGCTGTTTTTT. This translates into CASSEVGRELFF. Variable domain in full (rest from reference TRBV25-1 and TRBJ2-2): EADIYQTPRYLVIGTGKKITLECSQTMGHDKMYWYQQDPGMELHLIHYSYGVNSTEKGDLSSESTVSRIRTEHFPLTLESARPSHTSQYLCASSEVGRELFFGEGSRLTVL.

The chain couples TRBV14 to TRBJ2-1; D uncertain. Per the germline V gene, CDR1 is SGHDN and CDR2 is FVKESK. V was pared by 0 bases and J by 7 bases, with 16 bases between. The CDR3 covers 16 residues. The DNA of the CDR3 is TGTGCCAGCAGCCAAGACCTAGGGTCCATTGGGAATGAGCAGTTCTTC. Amino acid sequence: CASSQDLGSIGNEQFF.